This T cell receptor beta chain was recovered during a study of cytomegalovirus exposure and HLA in healthy donors (dated by TCRdb to the late 2010s). For context, the study as a whole: An earlier analysis of under 600 of the donors reported roughly 300 Gb of sequence data and 120 million or so unique TCR beta sequences from 150 million to 200 million T cells. A later genetic analysis used genome-wide SNP genotypes for 398 of the 666 donors, treating that subset as a discovery cohort. Rather than using new phenotypic data, the later analysis identified candidate immune exposures from TCR beta sequences and from how often those sequences occurred across donors. Among the approximately 400 genotyped donors, 81% belonged to the genetic ancestry cluster associated with self-reported Caucasian donors. About five DR-DQ haplotypes were handled as single units for association and clustering because linkage in the cohort was strong. A later analysis re-analyzed previously published TCR beta repertoires from approximately 670 donors and added high-resolution HLA genotyping to study TCR occurrence patterns. An early release that covered 500 to 800 HLA-typed donors contained around 300 gigabases of sequencing data and 75 million to 100 million unique TCR sequences. Along with the approximately 670-subject first cohort, a separate validation cohort of some 130 different subjects was used. HLA typing covered class I and class II loci at four-digit resolution. The study aimed to test whether cataloging public T cell receptors could reveal signatures of past pathogen exposure. Typing coverage varied by locus: roughly 620-640 donors for A, B, C, DRB1 and DQB1; 500 to 550 for DQA1; 600 to 610 for DPA1; around 450 for DPB1. Donor age, sex, ethnicity and CMV serostatus were compiled alongside the repertoire data. The study used immunosequencing to profile the T cell repertoires of 666 subjects and linked those repertoires to cytomegalovirus serostatus. Across 300 to 500 genotyped donors of the cohort, an average of about 240,000 unique TCR beta nucleotide sequences per donor were sequenced, and around 20% of those sequences were non-productive. The study combined high-throughput TCR immunosequencing, statistical association of individual TCRs with disease status, and machine learning to predict cytomegalovirus infection status. In an earlier analysis of roughly 600 of the donors, high-throughput TCR beta sequencing was used to judge whether each TCR beta V gene segment behaved as functional or pseudogenic. All discovery cohort repertoires had been generated using a single sequencing platform.

General study outcomes and caveats: This cohort had only TCR beta chains sequenced, and the lack of alpha or paired-chain data limited which features could be detected. The study listed 164 TCR beta chains as associated with cytomegalovirus. In a later analysis, TCR association rates were found to vary across HLA loci, with the most associated TCRs seen for DRB1 alleles and the fewest for HLA-C alleles. An association between a missense DCLRE1C variant and V-gene and J-gene trimming of TCR beta chains was found in a later genetic analysis and replicated in an independent cohort. Correlated functional status among segregating V segments might reflect linkage disequilibrium, but an unknown experimental factor could not be ruled out. According to a later genetic analysis, donors in an Asian-associated ancestry cluster had fewer N-insertions in productive TCRs than the approximately 700-donor mean. A group of highly shared sequence variants was considered likely to be a technical artifact of the sequencing pipeline. According to a later analysis, parvovirus B19, influenza, CMV and Epstein-Barr virus appeared linked to several top co-occurrence clusters. Most TCR sequences were observed very rarely across donors, whereas some public TCRs were present in many individuals. The 87-base-pair reads could not distinguish some IMGT-functional V segments, including TRBV6-2 and TRBV6-3, so those segments were excluded. In vitro tests confirmed that a few of the cytomegalovirus-associated TCR beta chains recognize cytomegalovirus antigens. Presence/absence analyses assumed roughly uniform sequencing depth across donors, an assumption that may not hold. CMV serostatus was the only immune exposure information available for the cohort. Cytomegalovirus status was reported to be diagnosed by the classifier with high specificity and sensitivity in both the original and validation cohorts. Because counts were too low, 15 to 20 rarely observed V segments, including chromosome 9 orphons, were excluded from the earlier analysis of a few hundred of the donors. In a later analysis, 15,000 to 20,000 TCR beta sequences were associated with specific HLA alleles at a false discovery rate of 0.05. A further reported finding was that TCR beta sequences accurately predicted the HLA-A and HLA-B alleles for most subjects in the first cohort. It was suggested by the authors that the approach could potentially be generalized to other disease states and immunological phenotypes. In a later analysis, HLA-associated TCR beta chains showed more clonal expansion and lower generation probabilities than non-associated chains that were equally common. Because HLA typing was missing for some donors at each locus, association tests included only the typed subset. Assigning TCR associations to individual alleles was difficult when HLA alleles, especially DR and DQ, strongly co-occurred. Broadly in line with IMGT annotations, most TCR beta V segments showed up in productive rearrangements about 90% or about 30% of the time in an earlier analysis of approximately 600 of the donors. According to a later analysis, most CMV-associated TCR beta chains appeared to be HLA-restricted, and the HLA associations seemed to be driven largely by CMV exposure.

Libraries were constructed by the immunoSEQ multiplex PCR assay. The multiplex PCR relied on a mix of 60 forward primers for TCR Vbeta segments and 13 reverse primers for TCR Jbeta segments. The CDR3 region of rearranged TCR beta genes was amplified from genomic DNA by a multiplex PCR assay. On the Illumina HiSeq System, the amplified TCR beta libraries were sequenced as 87-base-pair reads. The paper's data handling went like this. In a later analysis, 77 million or so unique TCR beta chains were counted across the 666 repertoires, and approximately 11 million of these chains were shared by at least two donors. Raw reads were error-corrected and collapsed into unique sequences by a nearest-neighbor algorithm in which closely related sequences were merged to remove PCR and sequencing errors. CDR3 sequences were aligned to IMGT reference sequences to assign V, D and J gene segments. For a sequence to be retained, at least a six-nucleotide match to both a V gene segment and a J gene segment was required. Rearrangements were classified as productive when the CDR3 lacked stop codons and remained in frame with V and J, and all other rearrangements were classified as non-productive. Following IMGT convention, CDR3 was defined as the stretch from the second conserved V-encoded cysteine up to the conserved J-encoded phenylalanine. In an earlier analysis of roughly 580 of the donors, sequences lacking an unambiguous match to a single V gene segment were excluded. An earlier analysis of just under 600 of the donors called V segments functional above 56.7% productive rearrangements and segregating when the between-donor standard deviation exceeded 5%. A statistical classification framework was built for diagnosing cytomegalovirus status from the catalog of TCR beta chain sequences. V and J gene assignment, in a later analysis, came from comparing TCR nucleotide sequences with IMGT/GENE-DB human TR gene sequences. A later analysis assigned CDR3 sequences and most-parsimonious VDJ recombination scenarios with the TCRdist pipeline. In a later analysis, every TCR beta chain was defined by the combination of its CDR3 amino acid sequence and its V-gene family, and reads without a unique V-gene family were dropped. As a way to deal with suspected cross-contamination and a sequencing artifact, a later analysis dropped over 550 nucleotide sequences that were highly shared and had low generation probability. In a later analysis, a clonal expansion index for each public chain was calculated from normalized within-repertoire ranks of inferred template counts. In a later analysis, generation probabilities were computed with a VDJ recombination model fitted to out-of-frame rearrangements, and the resulting probabilities were checked against IGoR. In a later analysis, TCR-TCR, TCR-HLA and TCR-CMV co-occurrence was scored with hypergeometric tests, and a repertoire-size bias correction was applied to TCR pairs. To estimate false discovery rates, a later analysis permuted the HLA or CMV assignments 20 times. In a later analysis, co-occurring TCRs were grouped using DBSCAN, and TCRdist sequence similarity was added for clustering within HLA-allele-positive subsets. For co-occurrence clustering, repertoires with fewer than 30,000 or more than 120,000 public chains were excluded, along with four or five repertoires with anomalous nucleotide sharing. Not all clones reach the TCRdb copy of this immuneACCESS table, which keeps in-frame sequences only. Checked studies attribute under half of the gap to unresolved V genes and leave the rest unexplained. Clonal size and the V and J genes are those of that table, whereas D and trimming came from the DNA. In this sample the table shows roughly 100,000 clones, around 75% of which occur a single time. The ten largest clones capture 1.3% of the sample.

This clone has just one count. It lacks a known antigen. No per-base quality is available; no much larger clone lies one base away. The cohort was made up of about 610 healthy bone marrow donors. Cohort members were all nominally healthy when sampled, although unrecorded immune exposures were likely present. The donor tested CMV seronegative and was one of the 352 seronegative cohort members. A peripheral blood sample was provided by each donor, and peripheral blood mononuclear cells were used for TCR beta sequencing. The Qiagen DNeasy Blood Extraction Kit was used to extract genomic DNA from the blood cell samples. The trim is 7 bases for V and 1 base for J, with a gap of 11 bases between the germline ends. The germline V gene gives CDR1 as SNHLY and CDR2 as FYNNEI. The CDR3 holds 15 amino acids from the cysteine to the phenylalanine. Only the CDR3 DNA is retained, 45 bases long and in frame from the first base.

The receptor chain draws on TRBV2 and TRBJ2-6, with TRBD1 perhaps the D gene, on 6 matching bases. The receptor's source is a man in his forties in good health and CMV-seronegative. Sequencing was done on a sample of PBMCs. The CDR3 has the sequence CASNREFSGANVLTF. The DNA reads as follows: TGTGCCAGCAACAGGGAGTTTTCTGGGGCCAACGTCCTGACTTTC.